These 25 T cell receptor beta chains share one sample of origin, sequenced in a study of shared clonotypes between healthy human individuals. Method: immunoSEQ multiplex PCR; TCRdb's copy keeps in-frame clones and lacks some. The table records approximately 400,000 clones, around 96% of them present only once. What was sequenced was memory CD8+ T cells sorted from blood. Subset of the sample: CD45RO+ cells pooled with CCR7-negative TemRA cells. The receptors derive from a young man in good health.

This chain uses TRBV9 with TRBJ2-1; unclear D gene. Trimming shortened V by 4 bases and J by 5 bases, and 4 bases separated the two germline ends. Looked up from germline, CDR1 is SGDLS and CDR2 is YYNGEE. The CDR3 is 11 residues long. CDR3 loop: CASSINNEQFF. The CDR3 bases are TGTGCCAGCAGCATCAACAATGAGCAGTTCTTC. The full variable domain, in which reference TRBV9 and TRBJ2-1 provide the parts outside the CDR3, is DSGVTQTPKHLITATGQRVTLRCSPRSGDLSVYWYQQSLDQGLQFLIQYYNGEERAKGNILERFSAQQFPDLHSELNLSSLELGDSALYFCASSINNEQFFGPGTRLTVL.

The chain uses TRBV6-6 and TRBJ2-7; TRBD1 agrees at 8 bases. The CDR3 consists of 14 residues. The germline V gene has CDR1 MNHNY and CDR2 SVGAGI (reference sequence). V lost 6 bases and J lost 3; bases outside the gene matches: 7. The CDR3: CASRTMTGVYEQYF. Here the CDR3 DNA reads TGTGCCAGCAGGACCATGACAGGGGTCTACGAGCAGTACTTC.

J is TRBJ1-1 and V is TRBV4-2; D unresolved. Germline-derived CDR1 and CDR2 are LGHNA and YNFKEQ. Between the trimmed V and J ends, which lost 0 bases and 7 bases, there was a span of 9 bases. The CDR3 consists of 13 residues. The CDR3 loop reads CASSQDIGVEAFF. DNA of the CDR3: TGTGCCAGCAGCCAAGATATTGGGGTTGAAGCTTTCTTT.

This chain uses TRBV10-2 with TRBJ2-3; 7 nucleotides match TRBD2. The germline CDR1 and CDR2 sequences are WSHSY and SAAADI. V lost 10 bases to trimming and J lost 2 bases; unmatched junction nucleotides: 9. The CDR3 extends over 14 amino acids. This CDR3 reads CATWRLAVTDTQYF. CDR3 coding DNA: TGCGCCACCTGGAGGCTAGCGGTCACAGATACGCAGTATTTT.

This clone was found once. CDR3 loop: CASSAFRDTIYF. The CDR3 DNA is TGTGCCAGTAGTGCCTTCCGGGACACCATATATTTT. The chain carries TRBV19 and TRBJ1-3; D gene ambiguous. Germline CDR1 and CDR2: LNHDA and SQIVND (reference sequence). The V and J ends lost 5 bases and 8 bases respectively, with 10 bases between them. The CDR3 length is 12 residues.

This sequence joins TRBV6-6 and TRBJ2-7; 11 nucleotides line up with TRBD2. CDR1 and CDR2 (germline): MNHNY, SVGAGI (reference sequence). Unmatched junction bases numbered 9, after V lost 6 bases and J lost 2 bases. CDR3 length: 16 amino acids. CDR3 residues: CASSRSTSGNPYEQYF. The CDR3, as DNA: TGTGCCAGCAGCAGATCGACTAGCGGGAATCCCTACGAGCAGTACTTC.

CDR3 DNA: TGTGCCATCAGTGAGTCGATGGGGGGGGTCTACGAGCAGTACTTC. Translation gives CAISESMGGVYEQYF. The chain joins TRBV10-3 to TRBJ2-7, with 7 bases identical to TRBD2. V dropped 0 bases and J dropped 3; count of bases not matched to a gene: 5. Germline CDR1 reads ENHRY; CDR2 reads SYGVKD. CDR3 length equals 15 residues.

The chain joins TRBV2 to TRBJ2-7; D unresolved. The CDR3 covers 15 residues. Germline values: CDR1 SNHLY, CDR2 FYNNEI. With 3 bases removed from V and 0 bases from J, the gap between germline ends came to 12 bases. The DNA for the CDR3 is TGTGCCAGCAGTGACGTTGTACTCCACTCCTACGAGCAGTACTTC. Translating it yields CASSDVVLHSYEQYF.

This chain connects TRBV6-1 to TRBJ2-7; D is perhaps TRBD1 (6 bases). V was trimmed by 6 bases and J by 2 bases, leaving 17 bases between them. The CDR3 is made up of 15 amino acids. Germline V gives CDR1 MNHNS, CDR2 SASEGT. For the CDR3, the DNA is TGTGCCAGCAGCGAGGGGGTAGAATACACCTACGAGCAGTACTTC. Its translation is CASSEGVEYTYEQYF.

The chain recombines TRBV28 with TRBJ2-4, with D possibly matching TRBD1 (6 bases). The CDR3 loop spans 15 amino acids. V lost 4 bases to trimming and J lost 8 bases, with 18 bases between them. CDR1 is MDHEN and CDR2 is SYDVKM in the germline V gene. The CDR3 region is CASSSPDSLGYIQYF. The DNA of the CDR3 is TGTGCCAGCAGTTCTCCGGACAGTCTCGGGTACATTCAGTACTTC.

The V call is TRBV5-1, the J call TRBJ2-7; D call uncertain. Trimming took 2 bases from V and 0 from J, leaving 12 bases between them. The CDR3 totals 15 residues. Germline values: CDR1 SGHRS, CDR2 YFSETQ. The CDR3 nucleotides are TGCGCCAGCAGCTTAGTCGCGGATCTCTCCTACGAGCAGTACTTC. This sequence encodes CASSLVADLSYEQYF.

This clone was found once. CDR3 nucleotides: TGCGCCAGCAGCTTGGCCGCTACAGACAATGAGCAGTTCTTC. Its translation: CASSLAATDNEQFF. The rearrangement joins TRBV5-1 to TRBJ2-1; D is uncertain. Germline loops: CDR1 SGHRS, CDR2 YFSETQ. Trimming stripped 0 bases from V and 5 bases from J, with 9 bases between. The CDR3 consists of 14 residues. The full variable domain, its missing parts supplied by reference TRBV5-1 and TRBJ2-1, is KAGVTQTPRYLIKTRGQQVTLSCSPISGHRSVSWYQQTPGQGLQFLFEYFSETQRNKGNFPGRFSGRQFSNSRSEMNVSTLELGDSALYLCASSLAATDNEQFFGPGTRLTVL.

The chain couples TRBV7-9 to TRBJ2-1; TRBD2 matches at 7 bases. This CDR3 has 13 residues. Germline assignment: CDR1 SEHNR and CDR2 FQNEAQ (reference sequence). V shed 5 bases, J shed 8 bases, and the junction held 6 bases outside the gene matches. The CDR3: CASSLGLLHEQFF. CDR3 sequence (DNA): TGTGCCAGCAGCCTGGGACTACTCCATGAGCAGTTCTTC.

This chain connects TRBV18 to TRBJ2-5, with 9 bases matching TRBD1. With V trimmed by 1 base and J by 2 bases, 2 bases remained unmatched. This CDR3 is built from 15 residues. Germline loops: CDR1 KGHSH, CDR2 LQKENI. CDR3 sequence (DNA): TGTGCCAGCTCACCACGGGGGACAGGGCAAGAGACCCAGTACTTC. It specifies CASSPRGTGQETQYF.

V and J are TRBV9 and TRBJ2-5; D gene ambiguous. This CDR3 has 14 amino acids. Trimming took 4 bases from V and 5 from J, leaving 15 bases between them. Germline V CDR1 and CDR2: SGDLS, YYNGEE. The DNA of the CDR3 is TGTGCCAGCAGCTCTGGACCTACTGACGAGACCCAGTACTTC. It codes for CASSSGPTDETQYF.

V is TRBV7-6 and J is TRBJ2-7, with 9 bases fitting TRBD1. Germline loops: CDR1 SGHVS, CDR2 FNYEAQ. With V trimmed by 5 bases and J by 3 bases, 5 bases remained unmatched. This CDR3 region has 14 residues. The CDR3 here is CASSPGQGLYEQYF. The DNA for the CDR3 is TGTGCCAGCAGCCCCGGACAGGGGCTCTACGAGCAGTACTTC.

The V and J genes are TRBV2 and TRBJ2-7; unclear D gene. There are 14 residues in the CDR3. Trimming removed 4 bases at V and 3 bases at J, with 13 bases between. Germline assignment: CDR1 SNHLY and CDR2 FYNNEI. CDR3 region: CASSVRGGDYEQYF. As DNA, the CDR3 is TGTGCCAGCAGTGTAAGAGGTGGAGACTACGAGCAGTACTTC.

This clone appeared once. This chain connects TRBV30 to TRBJ2-6; D remains unclear. The CDR3 consists of 13 residues. Trimming shortened V by 0 bases and J by 5 bases, and 5 bases separated the two germline ends. Germline assignment: CDR1 GTSNPN and CDR2 SVGIG (reference sequence). CDR3 in DNA: TGTGCCTGGAGTGTACAGTGGGCCAACGTCCTGACTTTC. Its translation is CAWSVQWANVLTF.

This chain connects TRBV18 to TRBJ1-2; the D is unclear. The CDR3 contains 15 residues. Looked up from germline, CDR1 is KGHSH and CDR2 is LQKENI. V dropped 1 base and J dropped 5 bases, with 14 bases sitting between them. In DNA form, the CDR3 reads TGTGCCAGCTCACCACTAGTGACCTCCTCTTATGGCTACACCTTC. It translates to CASSPLVTSSYGYTF.

The table lists this clone with a count of one. The chain carries TRBV2 and TRBJ2-7, with D unclear. Between the trimmed V and J ends, which lost 5 bases and 2 bases, there was a span of 7 bases. Germline loops: CDR1 SNHLY, CDR2 FYNNEI. CDR3 size: 12 residues. The CDR3 protein is CASSFQAYEQYF. CDR3 DNA: TGTGCCAGCAGTTTTCAGGCCTACGAGCAGTACTTC.

The rearrangement links TRBV5-1 to TRBJ2-5; TRBD2 matches at 9 bases. CDR3 length: 14 amino acids. With V trimmed by 2 bases and J by 2 bases, 1 base remained unmatched. Germline V gene data show CDR1 as SGHRS and CDR2 as YFSETQ. The CDR3 protein is CASSFTSGQETQYF. CDR3 sequence (DNA): TGCGCCAGCAGCTTTACTAGCGGGCAAGAGACCCAGTACTTC.

With respect to this clone: Relative to the germline gene, one junction end is altered; a read error may explain this. The chain uses TRBV7-9 and TRBJ2-7; D is perhaps TRBD2 (6 bases). This CDR3 comprises 11 residues. Germline CDR1 and CDR2: SEHNR and FQNEAQ (reference sequence). CDR3 amino acids: CASSSTSYPAF. CDR3 coding DNA: TGTGCCAGCAGCTCCACTAGCTACCCGGCCTTC.

J is TRBJ2-7 and V is TRBV5-5; TRBD1 matches 7 bases. The germline gives CDR1 SGHKS, CDR2 YYEKEE (reference sequence). After removal of 5 bases from V and 5 bases from J, the junction contained 10 bases not matched to a gene. This CDR3 region has 14 residues. The CDR3 sequence: CASRAGTATHEQYF. DNA for the CDR3: TGTGCCAGCAGGGCCGGGACAGCGACCCACGAGCAGTACTTC.

This clone was seen just once. Other DNA sequences of this sample code for an identical CDR3. V is TRBV11-2 and J is TRBJ2-3; 7 nucleotides match TRBD2. The V and J ends lost 2 bases and 1 base, in that order; junction bases with no gene match: 9. Germline CDR1 and CDR2: SGHAT and FQNNGV. This CDR3 spans 17 amino acids. CDR3 DNA: TGTGCCAGCAGCTTACCCGGGAGGCAACGAGGCACAGATACGCAGTATTTT. Amino acids: CASSLPGRQRGTDTQYF.

The rearrangement uses TRBV7-8 and TRBJ1-5, with D unclear. Germline CDR1 reads SGHVS; CDR2 reads FQNEAQ. Trimming stripped 0 bases from V and 4 bases from J, with 13 bases between. The CDR3 is 16 amino acids. The CDR3 sequence: CASSLAEPLRNQPQHF. CDR3 DNA: TGTGCCAGCAGCTTAGCTGAGCCCCTCCGTAATCAGCCCCAGCATTTT.